These 3 T cell receptor beta chains originate from one sample sequenced in a study of blood T cell repertoires in COVID-19. Assay: immunoSEQ multiplex PCR; the TCRdb copy retains only in-frame clones and omits some. The sample has about 80,000 clones, around 81% seen once. The sequenced material came from peripheral blood. Receptors originate from a human donor in a cohort sampled during active COVID-19.

The V call is TRBV6-1, the J call TRBJ2-5; 12 bases agree with TRBD2. V dropped 3 bases and J dropped 4; count of bases not matched to a gene: 6. Germline V CDR1 and CDR2: MNHNS, SASEGT. This CDR3 has 16 amino acids. CDR3 coding DNA: TGTGCCAGCAGTGAGCTAGCGGGGGGGCCATTAGAGACCCAGTACTTC. Amino acids: CASSELAGGPLETQYF.

The J gene is TRBJ1-2, the V gene TRBV28, with no clear D. Germline V gives CDR1 MDHEN, CDR2 SYDVKM. CDR3 size: 11 residues. V was shortened by 8 bases and J by 5 bases, with 9 bases between the two germline ends. CDR3 DNA: TGTGCCAGCCAGTCTAGATATGGCTACACCTTC. Amino acids: CASQSRYGYTF.

The chain uses TRBV7-9 and TRBJ2-3, with D maybe TRBD2 (6 bases). CDR3 length equals 16 residues. The ends were cut back, 5 bases at V and 1 base at J, with 16 bases in the middle. Per germline, CDR1 SEHNR and CDR2 FQNEAQ (reference sequence). Written as DNA, the CDR3 is TGTGCCAGCAGCCTCCTGCGACTAGTAGGCACAGATACGCAGTATTTT. Translating it yields CASSLLRLVGTDTQYF.